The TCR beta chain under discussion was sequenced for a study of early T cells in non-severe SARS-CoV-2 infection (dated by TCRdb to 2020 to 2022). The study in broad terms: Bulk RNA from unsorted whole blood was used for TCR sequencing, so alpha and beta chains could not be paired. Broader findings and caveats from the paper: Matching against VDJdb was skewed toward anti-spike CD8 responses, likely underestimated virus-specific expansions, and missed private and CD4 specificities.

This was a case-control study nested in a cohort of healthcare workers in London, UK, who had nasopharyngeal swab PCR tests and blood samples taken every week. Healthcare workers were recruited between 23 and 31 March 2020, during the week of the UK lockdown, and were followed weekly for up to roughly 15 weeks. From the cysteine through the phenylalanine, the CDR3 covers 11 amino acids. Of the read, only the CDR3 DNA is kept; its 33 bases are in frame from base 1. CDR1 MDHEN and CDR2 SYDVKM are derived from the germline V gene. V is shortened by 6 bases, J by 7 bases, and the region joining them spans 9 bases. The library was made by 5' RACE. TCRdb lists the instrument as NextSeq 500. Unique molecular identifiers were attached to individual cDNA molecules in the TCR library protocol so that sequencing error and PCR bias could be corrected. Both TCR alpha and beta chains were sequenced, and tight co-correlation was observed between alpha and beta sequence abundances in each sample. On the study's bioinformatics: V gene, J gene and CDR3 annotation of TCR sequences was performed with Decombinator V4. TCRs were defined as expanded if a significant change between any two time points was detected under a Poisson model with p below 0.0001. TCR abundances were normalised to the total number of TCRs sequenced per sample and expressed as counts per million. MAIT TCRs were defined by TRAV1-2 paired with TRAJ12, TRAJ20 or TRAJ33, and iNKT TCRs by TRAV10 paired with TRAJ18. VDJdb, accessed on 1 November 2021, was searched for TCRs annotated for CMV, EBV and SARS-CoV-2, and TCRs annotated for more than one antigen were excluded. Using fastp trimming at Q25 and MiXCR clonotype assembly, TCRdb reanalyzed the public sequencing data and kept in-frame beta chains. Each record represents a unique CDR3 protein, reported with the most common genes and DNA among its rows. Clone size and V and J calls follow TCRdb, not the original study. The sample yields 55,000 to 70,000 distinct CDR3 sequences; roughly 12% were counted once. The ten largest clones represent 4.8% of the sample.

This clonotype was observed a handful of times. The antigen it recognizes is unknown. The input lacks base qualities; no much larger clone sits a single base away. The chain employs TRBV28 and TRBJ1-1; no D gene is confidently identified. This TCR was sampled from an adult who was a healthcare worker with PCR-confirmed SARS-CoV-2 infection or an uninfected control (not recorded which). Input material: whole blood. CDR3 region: CASRAISEAFF. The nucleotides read TGTGCCAGCAGGGCTATAAGTGAAGCTTTCTTT.